This T cell receptor beta chain was sequenced for a study of blood T cell repertoires in COVID-19 (TCRdb year 2020). Describing the broader study: The collaborator samples originated in the United States, Italy and Spain and spanned the acute and convalescent phases of COVID-19. Samples came from the ongoing ImmuneRACE study (first 160 participants) plus 1,254 subjects from 6 global collaborators. Where HLA class I and class II types were available, the types were taken from metadata supplied by the sample provider, not from assay-based typing. The repertoires were released in a freely available public database intended as a resource for research on the immune response to SARS-CoV-2. Subjects who had been exposed to COVID-19, were actively infected with it, or had recovered from it provided the deeply sampled blood TCRbeta repertoires that made up the dataset. The material from the prospective study consisted of cDNA or gDNA derived from T cells, B-cell-depleted T cells, or PBMCs. Nearly every sample came with metadata listing a de-identified subject ID, COVID-19 status, age in years and sex.

From the germline V gene, CDR1 is SGHTA and CDR2 is FQGNSA. V is trimmed back by 1 base and J by 6 bases, and the junction contains 8 bases that no gene match accounts for. The CDR3 runs 15 amino acids, cysteine and phenylalanine included. The CDR3 DNA has 45 bases and is translated from base 1. Note on this clone: This clone's antigen is unknown. No qualities accompany the bases; no much larger clone lies one base away.

Each collaborating institution followed its own protocols to collect whole blood in K2EDTA tubes. For TCRbeta analysis, collaborator samples were shipped as frozen whole blood, as isolated PBMCs, or as DNA extracted from either sample type. TCRbeta CDR3 regions were amplified from genomic DNA by means of the immunoSEQ Assay, a bias-controlled multiplex PCR. Under the source paper's analysis protocol: Nucleated cell counts per sample were estimated from amplification of reference gene primers within the assay. To quantify the absolute abundance of each unique TCRbeta CDR3 rearrangement, sequence reads were collapsed and filtered. For each sample, productive Simpson clonality was calculated as the square root of Simpson's diversity index over productive rearrangements. TCRdb holds this immuneACCESS table with in-frame rearrangements only. Some clones are missing; in checked studies, unresolved V genes explain under half, and the rest has no known cause. For V, J and clone size, that table is used; D and trimming come from the DNA. This sample has roughly 38,000 clones in its table, and about 83% of those were observed once. The top ten clones comprise less than 2.5% of the sample.

What the research found in general, with its limitations: How much clinical and demographic metadata was included differed by source and by participant, and the metadata was provided uncurated.

The sample taken for sequencing was peripheral blood. The receptor was isolated from a man between 60 and 70 years old with active COVID-19. The chain is assembled from TRBV7-2 and TRBJ2-5; TRBD1 aligns with 7 central bases. The CDR3: CASSLVEGGGKTQYF. The DNA sequence is TGTGCCAGCAGCTTAGTCGAAGGGGGCGGCAAGACCCAGTACTTC.